The clone carrying this T cell receptor (beta chain) was picked up many times. This entry comes from a study of read filtering for tumor transcriptome and immune sequencing. As for the study in general: RNA-seq yielded only roughly 75 to 1,400 TCR reads, IR-seq about 3.5 to 10.27 million.

The V gene's germline CDR1 is SGHTA and CDR2 FQGNSA. Germline trimming cut 1 base from V and 4 bases from J; bases unmatched to any gene: 5. The CDR3 has 15 residues. This library used 300 to 500 ng RNA and molecular barcoded adaptors spanning alpha/delta and beta/gamma chains. MiXCR was run by TCRdb on the reads, yielding one entry per CDR3 protein. This table has about 57,000 distinct CDR3 sequences, approximately 14% appearing once. This sequence originates from a donor aged 40 or older with multiple myeloma. The chain couples TRBV7-2 to TRBJ1-2, with 8 bases identical to TRBD1. Material for sequencing was a population of CD138-negative cells sorted from bone marrow. The CDR3 nucleotides are TGTGCCAGCAGCTTAGGAGGACAGGGTAGCTATGGCTACACCTTC. Translated: CASSLGGQGSYGYTF.